The source of this T cell receptor beta chain is a study of T cells in Graves' hyperthyroidism and ophthalmopathy. Study overall: Blood from the periphery was taken at initial diagnosis, before any treatment. The study's findings and limits: In blood, most of the thyroid clonotypes expanded above 0.001 were also present.

Uncontrolled infection, other autoimmune disease, pregnancy or lactation led to exclusion. 8.5 to 10 ml of fresh peripheral blood supplied the PBMCs. Regions amplified from RNA transcripts were the TCR beta CDR3 regions. The primer set for the first-round RT-PCR of the TCR CDR3 was HTBI. TCRdb reprocessed the multiplex PCR reads via MiXCR and lists one record per CDR3 protein. Of 330,000 or so distinct CDR3 sequences in the sample, 18% were seen once. A note on this clonotype: No antigen is known for it.

The V and J ends lost 3 bases and 5 bases respectively, with 10 bases between them. The CDR3 is made up of 13 amino acids. CDR1 is SGHTA and CDR2 is FQGNSA in the germline V gene. This TCR was sampled from a woman in her thirties or forties with Graves' ophthalmopathy. Input material: blood. The chain couples TRBV7-2 to TRBJ1-1; TRBD1 might be the D (5 bases). The CDR3 coding sequence is TGTGCCAGCAGCTTTGTAGGGGATACTGAAGCTTTCTTT. Translation: CASSFVGDTEAFF.